This TCR beta chain appears in the sequencing data of a study of cytomegalovirus exposure and HLA in healthy donors. About the research overall: The Caucasian-associated ancestry cluster held 65% to 85% of approximately 400 genotyped donors.

This PCR relied on a set of 60 Vbeta primers and 13 Jbeta primers. Profiling relied on immunoSEQ multiplex PCR, and the TCRdb table lists in-frame clones only, not all of them. The sample has roughly 200,000 clones; the top ten hold 1.1%. The CDR3 extends over 16 amino acids. Trimming cost V 0 bases and J 4 bases, with 16 bases left between them. Per germline, CDR1 SGHTA and CDR2 FQGNSA. The chain has TRBV7-2 and TRBJ2-7, with a tentative D call TRBD2 (7 bases). This sequence originates from a girl aged 2 to 10 in good health and CMV-seropositive. Sequencing used PBMCs. The CDR3 nucleotides read TGTGCCAGCAGCTTAGCCGGAGGGGCGGGGGCTTACGAGCAGTACTTC. Translating it yields CASSLAGGAGAYEQYF.